Listed here are 13 T cell receptor beta chains from one sample, sequenced in a study of blood T cells in healthy people across ages. Through a sample-barcoded 5' primer and a J-beta primer mix, a second PCR was run for 7 to 11 cycles. TCRdb called the 5' RACE reads again in MiXCR, with one record for every CDR3 protein. The sample gives about 1,800,000 distinct CDR3 sequences, 28% of which show up once; 6.5% to 8.5% is in the top ten. The specimen sequenced was blood. These receptors were obtained from a young woman in good health.

This clonotype was seen only a few times. The gene calls are TRBV12-3 or TRBV12-4 and TRBJ1-2; maybe TRBD1 (5 bases). Between the trimmed V and J ends, which lost 5 bases and 3 bases, there was a span of 10 bases. The CDR3 extends over 13 amino acids. The CDR3 region has the DNA TGTGCCAGCAGTGCGGGACGGTACTATGGCTACACCTTC. Its translation is CASSAGRYYGYTF.

The rearrangement links TRBV5-1 to TRBJ2-1; possible D gene TRBD2, 6 bases. The V gene's germline CDR1 is SGHRS and CDR2 YFSETQ. CDR3 length: 14 residues. With 2 bases removed from V and 5 bases from J, the gap between germline ends came to 11 bases. The CDR3 loop reads CASSLRLENNEQFF. CDR3 coding DNA: TGCGCCAGCAGCTTACGACTAGAAAACAATGAGCAGTTCTTC.

Ten or more counts support this clonotype. V is TRBV19 and J is TRBJ2-7; no firm D call. This CDR3 spans 14 amino acids. The V gene lost 3 bases and the J gene lost 0 bases, with 9 bases spanning the gap. CDR1 LNHDA and CDR2 SQIVND come from the germline V gene (reference sequence). CDR3 amino acids: CASSIGRFSYEQYF. In DNA, the CDR3 is TGTGCCAGTAGTATTGGTCGCTTCTCCTACGAGCAGTACTTC.

The CDR3 DNA reads TGTGCCAGCAGCTCCTATGGATCCCGTGAGACCCAGTACTTC. Its translation is CASSSYGSRETQYF. V and J are TRBV7-2 and TRBJ2-5; D is unclear. The CDR3 is 14 residues long. V was clipped by 4 bases and J by 5 bases, with 14 bases between them. The germline V gene has CDR1 SGHTA and CDR2 FQGNSA.

The chain joins TRBV28 to TRBJ2-6; D unclear. CDR3 size: 14 residues. Per the germline V gene, CDR1 is MDHEN and CDR2 is SYDVKM. V shed 4 bases and J shed 3 bases, with 7 bases lying between them. As DNA, the CDR3 is TGTGCCAGCAGTTCCCCCGTTGGGGCCAACGTCCTGACTTTC. Its translation: CASSSPVGANVLTF.

Points on this clonotype: Compared with germline, one end of the junction differs, possibly owing to a read error. The V call is TRBV20-1, the J call TRBJ2-1; no reliable D call. Per germline, CDR1 DFQATT and CDR2 SNEGSKA (reference sequence). CDR3 length: 13 amino acids. In DNA form, the CDR3 reads TGCAGTGCTAGAGATTACAGATACAATGGGCAGTTCTTC. Its translation: CSARDYRYNGQFF.

The rearrangement uses TRBV20-1 and TRBJ2-1; possible D gene TRBD1, 5 bases. Germline V lookup: CDR1 DFQATT, CDR2 SNEGSKA (reference sequence). This CDR3 region has 12 residues. V lost 6 bases, J lost 6 bases, and 12 bases lay in between. In DNA, the CDR3 is TGCAGTGCGCCGAACAGGATCAATGAGCAGTTCTTC. It yields the protein CSAPNRINEQFF.

This chain uses TRBV11-2 with TRBJ2-1; the D is unclear. Germline assignment: CDR1 SGHAT and CDR2 FQNNGV. CDR3 length: 12 amino acids. V shed 4 bases and J shed 12 bases, with 13 bases lying between them. The CDR3 loop reads CASSSRTAGQFF. As DNA, the CDR3 is TGTGCCAGCAGCTCCCGGACGGCTGGGCAGTTCTTC.

In its sample, this clonotype was seen many times. V gene TRBV20-1 combines with J gene TRBJ2-5; 8 nucleotides agree with TRBD1. In germline, CDR1 is DFQATT, CDR2 SNEGSKA (reference sequence). V was clipped by 2 bases and J by 4 bases; unmatched bases: 6. The CDR3 contains 14 residues. The CDR3 coding sequence is TGCAGTGCTAGAAGACAGGGGATGTTAGAGACCCAGTACTTC. It yields the protein CSARRQGMLETQYF.

The chain's CDR3 is CSAQGGQGRQPQHF. The DNA for the CDR3 is TGCAGTGCCCAGGGGGGACAGGGAAGGCAGCCCCAGCATTTT. The chain employs TRBV20-1 and TRBJ1-5, with TRBD1 matching over 9 bases. Germline V lookup: CDR1 DFQATT, CDR2 SNEGSKA (reference sequence). The V gene end was trimmed by 6 bases and the J gene end by 7 bases; junction bases not matched to a gene: 10. CDR3 length equals 14 residues.

Details on this clonotype: Compared with germline, one end of the junction differs, possibly owing to a read error. V usage is TRBV9 and J usage is TRBJ2-1, with D possibly being TRBD2 (6 bases). Germline V gene lookup returns CDR1 SGDLS and CDR2 YYNGEE. This CDR3 has 15 amino acids. The CDR3, as DNA: TGTGCCGGCAGCCTGGAGGGAGGATCCTACAATGAGCAGTTCTTC. Translating it yields CAGSLEGGSYNEQFF.

This rearrangement joins TRBV16 to TRBJ1-1; the D gene is possibly TRBD1 (6 bases). The V end was cut by 4 bases, the J end by 1 base, with 16 bases between. This CDR3 has 16 amino acids. Germline loops: CDR1 KGHSY, CDR2 FQNENV. The CDR3 DNA is TGTGCCAGCAGCCCGAGACACAGGGCTACGAACACTGAAGCTTTCTTT. Translation gives CASSPRHRATNTEAFF.

The chain joins TRBV28 to TRBJ2-1; TRBD2 might be the D (7 bases). V lost 6 bases to trimming and J lost 7 bases, with 25 bases between them. The length of the CDR3 is 17 residues. Germline V gives CDR1 MDHEN, CDR2 SYDVKM. Here the CDR3 DNA reads TGTGCCAGCAGCTCCCCCGCGGGGGCCATCAGTAAAAATGAGCAGTTCTTC. Protein: CASSSPAGAISKNEQFF.